This entry lists 4 T cell receptor beta chains sequenced from one sample in a study of monozygotic twins with inflammatory bowel disease. TCRdb re-called the 5' RACE reads and gives one entry per CDR3 protein, without DNA. The sample table sets out about 140,000 distinct CDR3 sequences. Sequencing input: blood. Every receptor here comes from a human donor with ulcerative colitis or Crohn's disease, or a healthy co-twin of an affected twin (not recorded which).

The CDR3 loop reads CATSDSRQGRVGEQFF. V and J are TRBV24-1 and TRBJ2-1; without DNA, the TCRdb call of TRBD1 cannot be checked. In germline, CDR1 is KGHDR, CDR2 SFDVKD. The CDR3 is made up of 16 amino acids.

V and J are TRBV5-1 and TRBJ2-5. Per the germline V gene, CDR1 is SGHRS and CDR2 is YFSETQ. The CDR3 extends over 14 amino acids. CDR3 residues: CASSLDRGQETQYF.

The chain uses TRBV12-3 or TRBV12-4 and TRBJ1-5; the TRBD1 assignment by TCRdb is unverifiable without DNA. This CDR3 contains 14 residues. The CDR3 loop reads CASRHTGDNQPQHF.

The rearrangement joins TRBV5-4 to TRBJ2-4; TCRdb returns TRBD2, unconfirmable since there is no DNA. Germline V gene sequence: CDR1 SGHNT, CDR2 YYREEE (reference sequence). The CDR3 sequence is 18 residues long. The CDR3 region is CASSHGTSGRGAKNIQYF.